The 10 T cell receptor beta chains in this list originate from one sample, sequenced in a study of CD8+CD57+ T cells in acquired aplastic anemia. Genomic DNA, the template, was used for profiling of the TCR beta VDJ and CDR3. TCRdb reanalysed the reads using MiXCR and keeps one entry per CDR3 protein. The sample lists roughly 190,000 distinct CDR3 sequences; around 59% were seen once. The sample was sorted CD4+, CD8+, or CD8+CD57+ T cells (not recorded which) from PBMCs. These TCRs come from a human donor in good health, serving as a control.

The chain joins TRBV5-1 to TRBJ1-2; tentatively, D is TRBD1 (6 bases). V dropped 3 bases and J dropped 8 bases, with 14 bases sitting between them. The germline V gene has CDR1 SGHRS and CDR2 YFSETQ. The CDR3 is made up of 13 amino acids. This CDR3 is CASSSRGMDGYTF. The CDR3 bases are TGCGCCAGCAGCTCGAGGGGGATGGACGGCTACACCTTC.

There are many counts of this clonotype. This chain uses TRBV19 with TRBJ1-2, with 9 bases aligning to TRBD1. With 8 bases clipped from V and 0 bases from J, the junction kept 19 bases outside the gene matches. From germline, CDR1 is LNHDA and CDR2 SQIVND (reference sequence). The CDR3 sequence is 19 residues long. The CDR3 DNA follows: TGTGCCAGTCGAGGGAGTAGAGGGGTTTGGACAGGGGCTAACTATGGCTACACCTTC. Protein: CASRGSRGVWTGANYGYTF.

Many counts were recorded for this clonotype. The chain uses TRBV19 and TRBJ1-2; 8 positions match TRBD1. With V trimmed by 5 bases and J by 4 bases, 0 bases remained unmatched. Per germline, CDR1 LNHDA and CDR2 SQIVND (reference sequence). The CDR3 totals 12 residues. For the CDR3, the DNA is TGTGCCAGTAGTGGGACAGGCTATGGCTACACCTTC. It encodes CASSGTGYGYTF.

CDR3 in DNA: TGTGCCAGCAGCTTAGGGTTACGGACAGTTCCCAATGAGCAGTTCTTC. It encodes CASSLGLRTVPNEQFF. This chain links TRBV7-6 with TRBJ2-1; D is possibly TRBD1 (6 bases). V was trimmed by 1 base and J by 6 bases, leaving 16 bases between them. CDR3 length: 16 residues. Germline V lookup: CDR1 SGHVS, CDR2 FNYEAQ.

This clonotype was detected a few times. V gene TRBV15 combines with J gene TRBJ1-2, with D perhaps matching TRBD1 (5 bases). The CDR3 totals 12 residues. Germline lookup yields CDR1 LNHNV and CDR2 YYDKDF (reference sequence). V gave up 6 bases and J gave up 5 bases, with 10 bases separating them. The CDR3 sequence: CATRGLFYGYTF. In DNA form, the CDR3 reads TGTGCCACCAGGGGGCTTTTTTATGGCTACACCTTC.

To note about this clonotype: Just one base apart from a much larger clone, this may be a read error. The chain links TRBV6-6 to TRBJ1-4, with D unresolved. The CDR3 runs to 12 residues. CDR1 is MNHNY, CDR2 SVGAGI, per germline (reference sequence). The CDR3 loop is CASSYRDEELFF. The CDR3 DNA reads as TGTGCCAGCAGTTATCGCGATGAAGAACTGTTTTTT.

The V gene is TRBV5-1, the J gene TRBJ2-7; 9 bases are shared with TRBD1. V gave up 4 bases and J gave up 2 bases; unmatched junction bases: 7. Per the germline V gene, CDR1 is SGHRS and CDR2 is YFSETQ. The CDR3 has 15 amino acids. This CDR3 reads CASSTPGTGTYEQYF. CDR3 bases: TGCGCCAGCAGCACACCCGGGACAGGGACCTACGAGCAGTACTTC. Variable domain in full (rest from reference TRBV5-1 and TRBJ2-7): KAGVTQTPRYLIKTRGQQVTLSCSPISGHRSVSWYQQTPGQGLQFLFEYFSETQRNKGNFPGRFSGRQFSNSRSEMNVSTLELGDSALYLCASSTPGTGTYEQYFGPGTRLTVT.

The chain carries TRBV14 and TRBJ1-4; no reliable D call. With 0 bases removed from V and 7 bases from J, the gap between germline ends came to 12 bases. Germline CDR1 reads SGHDN; CDR2 reads FVKESK. The CDR3 consists of 15 residues. This chain's CDR3 is CASSQDPREGEKLFF. CDR3 sequence (DNA): TGTGCCAGCAGCCAAGATCCCCGGGAAGGTGAAAAACTGTTTTTT.

This clonotype has only a few counts. The J gene is TRBJ2-3, the V gene TRBV19, with unresolved D. CDR1 is LNHDA, CDR2 SQIVND, per germline (reference sequence). CDR3 length equals 15 residues. V gave up 3 bases and J gave up 5 bases, with 15 bases separating them. Written as DNA, the CDR3 is TGTGCCAGTAGTATCTTCGAGGCCGAGGAAGATACGCAGTATTTT. It specifies CASSIFEAEEDTQYF.

In regard to this clonotype: The conserved phenylalanine or tryptophan is not found at the CDR3 terminus, so this likely reflects a read error. It is unclear where the CDR3 begins or ends on the DNA, so no DNA is shown, and the CDR3 is as TCRdb lists it. The chain links TRBV7-6 to TRBJ2-5; TRBD1, as called in the table, went unchecked against the DNA. Germline CDR1 is SGHVS and CDR2 is FNYEAQ. The CDR3 has 9 amino acids, counting both end residues. The CDR3 reads CASERGVVK.